This record covers a single T cell receptor beta chain. J lost 6 bases, V lost 4 bases, and 16 bases had no gene match. In germline, CDR1 is WSHSY, CDR2 SAAADI. This CDR3 spans 17 amino acids. The entry originates in a study of CD8+CD57+ T cells in acquired aplastic anemia. For the study at large: The study obtained an average of 3.2 ug of DNA from sorted CD4+ and CD8+ cells.

CDR3 and TCR beta VDJ profiling relied on a genomic DNA template. TCRdb ran MiXCR on the reads and lists one entry per CDR3 protein. The table shows 100,000 to 150,000 distinct CDR3 sequences, with about two fifths occurring only once. All sequencing subjects had displayed CD8+CD57+ cell expansion on flow cytometry. Each patient gave a blood sample that was collected before any therapy had been received. The source is a human donor with aplastic anemia. Input material: sorted CD4+, CD8+, or CD8+CD57+ T cells (not recorded which) from PBMCs. The chain joins TRBV10-2 to TRBJ2-5; TRBD1 aligns across 8 bases. As DNA, the CDR3 is TGCGCCAGCAGTGCTAGAGGACAGGGCGTTTTTGGAAAGACCCAGTACTTC. This encodes CASSARGQGVFGKTQYF.